This TCR beta chain originates from a study of yellow fever vaccine responses in identical twins (dated by TCRdb to 2017 to 2018). Describing the broader study: The study precisely tracked vaccine-responding T cell clones in identical twins. General conclusions and limits of the study: According to the authors, the vaccine-induced T cell response in identical twins seemed to be partly convergent and partly specific to each individual.

The receptor library was made with RT-PCR. The sequencer listed for this sample is Illumina HiSeq 2500. TCRdb reprocessing: public reads trimmed at Q25 with fastp, clones called with MiXCR, in-frame beta chains kept. Rows with a matching CDR3 protein are joined into one entry that keeps the most common DNA and genes. Across this sample there are about 23,000 distinct CDR3 sequences, with roughly 80% seen only once. Clones ranked in the top ten supply more than 4.5% of the sample. V loses 6 bases, J loses 2 bases, and the germline ends lie 8 bases apart. From a lookup of the germline V gene, CDR1 and CDR2 are SNHLY and FYNNEI. Inclusive of the bounding cysteine and valine, the CDR3 is 12 residues long. Of the read, only the CDR3 DNA is kept; its 36 bases are in frame from base 1. In the case of this clonotype: What this receptor recognizes is not known. Base qualities are not provided; no much larger clone lies one nucleotide away.

Specimen: T cells from blood (PBMCs), unsorted or a sorted subset (not recorded which), collected before or after yellow fever vaccination (not recorded which). The clonotype originates from a young woman who received the yellow fever vaccine. Donor details come from another sample of the same person, matched by shared clones. This receptor chain uses TRBV2 and TRBJ2-7; no D segment can be confidently identified. The nucleotide sequence is TGTGCCAGCAGGGCCGGGCCCTACGAGCAGTACGTC. Translation gives CASRAGPYEQYV.